The rows below give T cell receptor beta chains drawn from one sample of a study of regulatory T cells in long-lasting Graves disease. MiXCR was run by TCRdb on the multiplex PCR reads, yielding one entry per CDR3 protein. The sample yields about 310,000 distinct CDR3 sequences, 18% seen once. The sequenced sample was peripheral blood mononuclear cells (PBMCs), obtained at new diagnosis, from a patient treated with antithyroid drugs. These receptors were collected from a female donor with Graves disease. Each CDR3 is given with its conserved first and last residue.

j_call: TRBJ2-3; cdr3_length: 14; v_call: TRBV2; cdr3_aa: CASRRTGLTDTQYF
j_call: TRBJ2-5; cdr3_length: 12; v_call: TRBV14; cdr3_aa: CASSHTGWTQYF
j_call: TRBJ2-2; cdr3_length: 14; v_call: TRBV28; cdr3_aa: CASSDFSNTGELFF
j_call: TRBJ2-1; cdr3_length: 13; v_call: TRBV6-1; cdr3_aa: CASSDHRGDEQFF
j_call: TRBJ2-7; cdr3_length: 15; v_call: TRBV27; cdr3_aa: CASSLGHLQSYEQYF
j_call: TRBJ1-6; cdr3_length: 15; v_call: TRBV18; cdr3_aa: CASSPGTGAISPLHF
j_call: TRBJ1-1; cdr3_length: 14; v_call: TRBV7-2; cdr3_aa: CASSSRVMNTEAFF
j_call: TRBJ1-6; cdr3_length: 18; v_call: TRBV6-1; cdr3_aa: CASSHPDRGSSSHSPLHF
j_call: TRBJ2-2; cdr3_length: 15; v_call: TRBV7-2; cdr3_aa: CASSPGQSYTGELFF
j_call: TRBJ1-5; cdr3_length: 15; v_call: TRBV13; cdr3_aa: CASSSTGGGNQPQHF
j_call: TRBJ2-7; cdr3_length: 13; v_call: TRBV9; cdr3_aa: CASSAGTTYEQYF
j_call: TRBJ1-2; cdr3_length: 15; v_call: TRBV27; cdr3_aa: CASSLLGTGGYGYTF
j_call: TRBJ1-1; cdr3_length: 13; v_call: TRBV5-1; cdr3_aa: CASSLEAWTEAFF
j_call: TRBJ2-1; cdr3_length: 11; v_call: TRBV11-2; cdr3_aa: CASSWVGEQFF